A selection of T cell receptor beta chains follows, all from one sample in a study of blood T cell repertoires in COVID-19. Some clones are missing from TCRdb's copy, which holds only in-frame ones; the method was immunoSEQ multiplex PCR. The data contain a few hundred thousand clones, around 86% of them seen just once; the ten biggest clones take up 7.5% to 9.5%. Sequencing was performed on peripheral blood. The source is a woman aged 80 or older with COVID-19, enrolled during active disease. Both conserved end residues are part of each CDR3. A D gene is named only where the DNA matches it firmly. Not all rows give a size; the values are once, few, many and, for expanded clones, a class.

>TRBJ2-1|TRBV24-1|-|TRBD2
CATSDPSGTNEQFF
TGTGCCACCAGTGACCCTAGCGGGACTAATGAGCAGTTCTTC
>TRBJ1-2|TRBV11-2|-|-
CASSLGAHRNYGYTF
TGTGCCAGCAGCTTAGGAGCTCACAGAAACTATGGCTACACCTTC
>TRBJ1-4|TRBV6-6|-|-
CASTRVTNEKLFF
TGTGCCAGCACCAGGGTAACTAATGAAAAACTGTTTTTT
>TRBJ1-4|TRBV10-3|-|-
CATREGGATNEKLFF
TGTGCCACCAGGGAAGGAGGGGCAACTAATGAAAAACTGTTTTTT
>TRBJ2-7|TRBV3-1/TRBV3-2|-|TRBD2
CATRGSGNSYEQYF
TGTGCCACTCGAGGTAGCGGGAACTCCTACGAGCAGTACTTC
>TRBJ1-1|TRBV2|-|-
CASSDGGRVPEAFF
TGTGCCAGCAGTGACGGGGGGAGGGTGCCTGAAGCTTTCTTT
>TRBJ2-2|TRBV5-1|-|-
CASALATTGELFF
TGCGCTTCGGCGTTAGCGACCACCGGGGAGCTGTTTTTT
>TRBJ2-1|TRBV11-3|once|TRBD2
CASSLSGKNEQFF
TGTGCCAGCAGCCTTAGCGGGAAAAATGAGCAGTTCTTC
>TRBJ1-1|TRBV28|-|-
CASSLTGNTEAFF
TGTGCCAGCAGTCTAACAGGGAACACTGAAGCTTTCTTT
>TRBJ1-2|TRBV29-1|-|-
CSVGSGSGEGYTF
TGCAGCGTTGGTAGTGGTTCGGGGGAAGGCTACACCTTC
>TRBJ2-3|TRBV3-1/TRBV3-2|-|TRBD2
CASSQAEKRREGLQVTTDTQYF
TGTGCCAGCAGCCAAGCCGAAAAGCGGCGGGAGGGCCTACAAGTGACCACAGATACGCAGTATTTT
>TRBJ2-2|TRBV27|-|TRBD2
CASRGDRGSSGRAHTGELFF
TGTGCCAGCAGAGGGGACAGGGGCTCTAGCGGGAGGGCCCACACCGGGGAGCTGTTTTTT
>TRBJ1-1|TRBV5-1|-|-
CASSLATGEAFF
TGCGCCAGCAGCTTGGCTACAGGTGAAGCTTTCTTT
>TRBJ2-1|TRBV7-2|-|-
CASSGVGAYNEQFF
TGTGCCAGCAGCGGGGTAGGGGCCTACAATGAGCAGTTCTTC
>TRBJ2-1|TRBV11-2|-|TRBD2
CASSFAGVYEQFF
TGTGCCAGCAGCTTCGCGGGAGTCTATGAGCAGTTCTTC
>TRBJ1-3|TRBV19|few|-
CASNPLGGSSGNTIYF
TGTGCCAGTAATCCGCTTGGAGGCAGCTCTGGAAACACCATATATTTT
>TRBJ1-2|TRBV6-5|-|TRBD1
CASAYRGRFAGYTF
TGTGCCAGCGCTTACAGGGGGCGCTTCGCAGGCTACACCTTC
>TRBJ2-5|TRBV7-9|few|-
CASNRESLGETQYF
TGTGCCAGCAATCGGGAGAGTCTGGGGGAGACCCAGTACTTC
>TRBJ2-1|TRBV11-2|-|TRBD2
CASSLFGSGGSYPEQFF
TGTGCCAGCAGCTTATTCGGTAGCGGGGGCTCTTATCCTGAGCAGTTCTTC
>TRBJ1-1|TRBV28|once|TRBD1
CASNLSGAQGVAFF
TGTGCCAGCAATTTATCGGGGGCGCAGGGGGTAGCTTTCTTT
>TRBJ2-7|TRBV18|-|-
CASSEDGSSYEQYF
TGTGCCAGCTCAGAGGACGGGAGCTCCTACGAGCAGTACTTC
>TRBJ1-4|TRBV10-2|-|-
CASRSGQWDTEKLFF
TGCGCCAGCAGGTCAGGACAGTGGGATACTGAAAAACTGTTTTTT
>TRBJ2-1|TRBV2|-|-
CASSERLAGVNEQFF
TGTGCCAGCAGTGAACGTCTAGCTGGGGTCAATGAGCAGTTCTTC
>TRBJ1-5|TRBV12-3/TRBV12-4|-|TRBD1
CASSDRANQPQHF
TGTGCCAGCAGCGACAGGGCTAATCAGCCCCAGCATTTT
>TRBJ2-7|TRBV5-5|-|-
CASTLALLTYEQYF
TGTGCCAGCACCTTGGCGTTGTTAACCTACGAGCAGTACTTC
>TRBJ1-1|TRBV14|-|-
CASSRTPNTEAFF
TGTGCCAGCAGCCGTACACCGAACACTGAAGCTTTCTTT
>TRBJ1-3|TRBV7-9|few|-
CASSLDLRGNTIYF
TGTGCCAGCAGCTTAGACCTGCGCGGAAACACCATATATTTT
>TRBJ1-5|TRBV6-1|-|-
CASSEGNRLSNQPQHF
TGTGCCAGCAGTGAAGGAAACAGGCTAAGCAATCAGCCCCAGCATTTT
>TRBJ1-3|TRBV6-5|-|-
CASSLHGSGNTIYF
TGTGCCAGCAGCCTTCACGGTTCTGGAAACACCATATATTTT
>TRBJ2-5|TRBV7-2|-|-
CASSFGGTQETQYF
TGTGCCAGCAGCTTTGGCGGAACCCAAGAGACCCAGTACTTC
>TRBJ1-4|TRBV5-1|-|-
CASSLRDIDEKLFF
TGCGCCAGCAGCTTGCGTGACATTGATGAAAAACTGTTTTTT
>TRBJ2-1|TRBV5-1|-|TRBD1
CASSLAGQGFYNEQFF
TGCGCCAGCAGCTTGGCTGGACAGGGGTTCTACAATGAGCAGTTCTTC
>TRBJ2-3|TRBV19|-|-
CASSTLYVGTDTQYF
TGTGCCAGTAGTACCCTTTATGTAGGCACAGATACGCAGTATTTT
>TRBJ2-5|TRBV9|-|-
CASSARAGTPYQETQYF
TGTGCCAGCAGCGCCCGAGCCGGGACACCTTACCAAGAGACCCAGTACTTC
>TRBJ2-3|TRBV4-1|-|TRBD2
CASSQDRTRQQYF
TGCGCCAGCAGCCAAGATAGGACTAGACAGCAGTATTTT
>TRBJ1-3|TRBV9|once|-
CASSVGLLKSSGNTIYF
TGTGCCAGCAGCGTAGGTCTGCTGAAGAGCTCTGGAAACACCATATATTTT
>TRBJ1-3|TRBV7-3|-|-
CASSLSGGPPLYF
TGTGCCAGCAGCTTAAGCGGGGGTCCTCCTCTGTATTTT
>TRBJ2-1|TRBV28|-|TRBD2
CASSLVTSGGYNEQFF
TGTGCCAGCAGTTTGGTGACTAGCGGAGGTTACAATGAGCAGTTCTTC
>TRBJ2-6|TRBV5-5|-|TRBD1
CASSGGQALSGANVLTF
TGTGCCAGCAGTGGGGGACAGGCTCTCTCTGGGGCCAACGTCCTGACTTTC
>TRBJ1-1|TRBV12-5|-|-
CASGPYSGTEAFF
TGTGCTAGTGGACCCTATTCGGGCACTGAAGCTTTCTTT
>TRBJ1-5|TRBV4-3|-|-
CASSQDMTANQPQHF
TGCGCCAGCAGCCAAGATATGACAGCTAATCAGCCCCAGCATTTT
>TRBJ1-2|TRBV6-7|-|TRBD1
CASSYWDRDGYTF
TGTGCCAGCAGTTACTGGGACAGGGACGGCTACACCTTC
>TRBJ2-3|TRBV3-1/TRBV3-2|-|TRBD2
CASSPRLAGVDTQYF
TGTGCCAGCAGCCCTCGACTAGCGGGAGTGGATACGCAGTATTTT
>TRBJ2-1|TRBV7-3|few|TRBD1
CASSRQGSSYNEQFF
TGTGCCAGCAGCCGACAGGGGTCCTCCTACAATGAGCAGTTCTTC
>TRBJ2-1|TRBV7-2|-|TRBD2
CASSLRGTRGYNEQFF
TGTGCCAGCAGCCTTAGAGGGACTAGAGGTTACAATGAGCAGTTCTTC
>TRBJ2-5|TRBV12-3/TRBV12-4|-|-
CASSLMTTKTQYF
TGTGCCAGCAGTTTAATGACGACAAAGACCCAGTACTTC
>TRBJ2-7|TRBV7-3|-|TRBD2
CASSLSGGTYEQYF
TGTGCCAGCAGCTTAAGCGGGGGGACCTACGAGCAGTACTTC
>TRBJ1-4|TRBV28|-|-
CASSSPNGGTEKLFF
TGTGCCAGCAGTTCCCCCAATGGGGGGACGGAAAAACTGTTTTTT
>TRBJ2-1|TRBV10-1|-|TRBD1
CASSEFGQGYNEQFF
TGCGCCAGCAGTGAGTTCGGACAGGGGTACAATGAGCAGTTCTTC
>TRBJ1-2|TRBV19|-|-
CASRAQGFYGYTF
TGTGCCAGTCGTGCCCAGGGATTCTATGGCTACACCTTC
>TRBJ2-5|TRBV3-1/TRBV3-2|once|TRBD1
CASSNRDRGSETQYF
TGTGCCAGCAGTAACCGGGACAGGGGATCGGAGACCCAGTACTTC
>TRBJ1-5|TRBV4-2|-|TRBD1
CASSQDPRGGFQPQHF
TGTGCCAGCAGCCAAGATCCGAGAGGGGGCTTTCAGCCCCAGCATTTT
>TRBJ2-7|TRBV27|-|TRBD1
CASSPRQGSPYEQYF
TGTGCCAGCAGTCCACGACAGGGCTCTCCCTACGAGCAGTACTTC
>TRBJ2-1|TRBV27|-|-
CAAGITYNEQFF
TGTGCCGCAGGGATCACCTACAATGAGCAGTTCTTC
>TRBJ2-2|TRBV2|-|TRBD2
CASSREGGTTGELFF
TGTGCCAGCTCAAGGGAGGGAGGGACCACCGGGGAGCTGTTTTTT
>TRBJ1-1|TRBV20-1|few|-
CSASIQLNTEAFF
TGCAGTGCTAGTATTCAGTTGAACACTGAAGCTTTCTTT
>TRBJ1-2|TRBV5-6|-|TRBD1
CASSFRDSRYYGYTF
TGTGCCAGCAGCTTCCGGGACAGCCGATACTATGGCTACACCTTC